Listed here is a single T cell receptor beta chain. The antigen remains undetermined. The data were taken from a study of cytomegalovirus exposure and HLA in healthy donors. This PCR relied on a set of 60 Vbeta primers and 13 Jbeta primers. Clones were read by immunoSEQ multiplex PCR, and TCRdb kept only the in-frame ones, dropping some. The table has some 200,000 clones, 82% seen once; the top ten hold less than 0.85%. CDR3 size: 13 residues. CDR1 SGHTA and CDR2 FQGTGA come from the germline V gene. V was cut by 3 bases and J by 4 bases, with 9 bases left in between. Study-level results: Among TCR beta chains, those listed as cytomegalovirus-associated numbered around 180. Most observed TCR sequences were rare, whereas some public TCRs were detected in many donors. Later examination showed HLA-associated TCR beta chains had greater clonal expansion than equally common others. Roughly uniform sequencing depth across donors was assumed, possibly incorrectly.

Sequencing used PBMCs. V is TRBV7-3 and J is TRBJ1-2; D not resolved. This sequence was found in a woman younger than 30 in good health and CMV-seronegative. CDR3 nucleotides: TGTGCCAGCAGCTTTCAGTACGCCTATGGCTACACCTTC. Translated, it gives CASSFQYAYGYTF. Supplemented by reference TRBV7-3 and TRBJ1-2, the full variable domain reads GAGVSQTPSNKVTEKGKYVELRCDPISGHTALYWYRQSLGQGPEFLIYFQGTGAADDSGLPNDRFFAVRPEGSVSTLKIQRTERGDSAVYLCASSFQYAYGYTFGSGTRLTVV.